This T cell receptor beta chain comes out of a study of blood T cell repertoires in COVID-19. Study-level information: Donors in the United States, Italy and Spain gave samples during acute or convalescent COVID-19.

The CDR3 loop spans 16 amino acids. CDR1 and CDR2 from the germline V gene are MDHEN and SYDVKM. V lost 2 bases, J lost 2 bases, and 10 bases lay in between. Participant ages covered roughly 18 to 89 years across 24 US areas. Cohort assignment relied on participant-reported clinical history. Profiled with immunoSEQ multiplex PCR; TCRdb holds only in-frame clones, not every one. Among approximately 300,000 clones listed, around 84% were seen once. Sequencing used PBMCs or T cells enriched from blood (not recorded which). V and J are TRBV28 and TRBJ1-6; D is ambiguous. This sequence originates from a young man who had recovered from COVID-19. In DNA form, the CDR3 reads TGTGCCAGCAGTTTAATCGGGGAGGCCTATAATTCACCCCTCCACTTT. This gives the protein CASSLIGEAYNSPLHF. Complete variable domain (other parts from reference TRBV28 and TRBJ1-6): DVKVTQSSRYLVKRTGEKVFLECVQDMDHENMFWYRQDPGLGLRLIYFSYDVKMKEKGDIPEGYSVSREKKERFSLILESASTNQTSMYLCASSLIGEAYNSPLHFGNGTRLTVT.